Presented here are 17 T cell receptor beta chains from one specimen sequenced in a study of T cells in localized non-small cell lung cancer. Assay used: immunoSEQ multiplex PCR; TCRdb lists only in-frame clones, some missing. The sample holds roughly 89,000 clones, roughly 93% seen once. This specimen was PBMCs, taken before any cancer treatment. The receptors were gathered from a woman aged 35-75 years with stage II squamous cell lung carcinoma.

The rearrangement joins TRBV11-1 to TRBJ1-1; D possibly corresponds to TRBD1 (6 bases). V gave up 1 base and J gave up 11 bases, with 14 bases separating them. Germline lookup yields CDR1 SGHAT and CDR2 FQDESV (reference sequence). The CDR3 totals 13 residues. The CDR3 loop is CASSLGPKGEAFF. In DNA, the CDR3 is TGTGCCAGCAGCTTAGGGCCCAAGGGGGAGGCTTTCTTT.

The chain combines TRBV7-8 with TRBJ2-1; 7 positions agree with TRBD2. Germline values: CDR1 SGHVS, CDR2 FQNEAQ. The CDR3 loop spans 16 amino acids. Trimming at V came to 3 bases and at J to 0 bases, leaving 5 bases not matched to a gene. The CDR3 is CASSLRGSSSYNEQFF. The CDR3 region has the DNA TGTGCCAGCAGCTTGCGGGGGAGCAGCTCCTACAATGAGCAGTTCTTC.

With respect to this clone: This specimen includes other DNA sequences encoding the same CDR3. CDR3 amino acids: CASSYGRATNEKLFF. CDR3 nucleotides: TGTGCCAGCAGTTATGGCAGGGCAACTAATGAAAAACTGTTTTTT. The chain recombines TRBV6-6 with TRBJ1-4, with D maybe TRBD1 (5 bases). Trimming removed 3 bases at V and 0 bases at J, with 8 bases between. This CDR3 comprises 15 residues. CDR1 and CDR2 (germline): MNHNY, SVGAGI (reference sequence).

The gene calls are TRBV6-1 and TRBJ2-7; TRBD2 matches 8 bases. The germline V gene has CDR1 MNHNS and CDR2 SASEGT. V lost 6 bases and J lost 2; bases outside the gene matches: 9. CDR3 length: 15 amino acids. The CDR3 here is CASRSGTSGTYEQYF. DNA for the CDR3: TGTGCCAGCAGGTCGGGTACTAGCGGCACCTACGAGCAGTACTTC.

The V gene is TRBV19, the J gene TRBJ2-1; 9 nucleotides line up with TRBD2. With V trimmed by 7 bases and J by 9 bases, 13 bases remained unmatched. Germline loops: CDR1 LNHDA, CDR2 SQIVND (reference sequence). CDR3 length: 15 residues. Here the CDR3 reads CASTPTSGPLSEQFF. The DNA for the CDR3 is TGTGCCAGTACCCCGACTAGCGGCCCTTTAAGTGAGCAGTTCTTC.

V is TRBV21-1 and J is TRBJ2-7. TRBV21-1 is marked as a pseudogene. The CDR3 consists of 13 residues. The CDR3 coding sequence is TGTGCCAGCAGCCCCTGGGTACACTACGAGCAGTACTTC. It yields the protein CASSPWVHYEQYF.

This clone occurred once. V is TRBV6-1 and J is TRBJ1-2; D is uncertain. In germline, CDR1 is MNHNS, CDR2 SASEGT. V was pared by 6 bases and J by 0 bases, with 11 bases between. There are 14 residues in the CDR3. In DNA, the CDR3 is TGTGCCAGCAGGAGGAGATCCCCTAACTATGGCTACACCTTC. Translation: CASRRRSPNYGYTF.

V is TRBV27 and J is TRBJ1-4, with D unresolved. V was cut by 3 bases and J by 0 bases, with 11 bases left in between. CDR1 and CDR2 from the germline V gene are MNHEY and SMNVEV (reference sequence). The CDR3 contains 16 residues. The CDR3 DNA is TGTGCCAGCAGTTTTGGTCAGAACACAACTAATGAAAAACTGTTTTTT. Translating gives CASSFGQNTTNEKLFF.

The chain uses TRBV6-1 and TRBJ1-3; D not certain. The CDR3 contains 15 residues. V lost 2 bases to trimming and J lost 0 bases, with 8 bases between them. Germline V gene lookup returns CDR1 MNHNS and CDR2 SASEGT. The CDR3 DNA sequence: TGTGCCAGCAGTGAACCTCCAGGCTCTGGAAACACCATATATTTT. Its protein product is CASSEPPGSGNTIYF.

The gene calls are TRBV7-7 and TRBJ2-1; D may be TRBD1 or TRBD2 (7 bases each). Germline V CDR1 and CDR2: SSHAT, FNYEAQ (reference sequence). The length of the CDR3 is 21 residues. Trimming cost V 1 base and J 8 bases, with 33 bases left between them. CDR3 sequence reads: CASSLGEGAGGSFKDSDEQFF. CDR3 nucleotide sequence: TGTGCCAGCAGCTTAGGGGAGGGGGCTGGCGGGAGTTTTAAAGATAGCGATGAGCAGTTCTTC.

The V gene is TRBV29-1, the J gene TRBJ1-1; 7 positions agree with TRBD1. This CDR3 region has 13 residues. Trimming removed 5 bases from V and 1 base from J; junction bases left unmatched: 4. CDR1 SQVTM and CDR2 ANQGSEA come from the germline V gene. For the CDR3, the DNA is TGCAGCGTTACGACAGGGTCGAACACTGAAGCTTTCTTT. Translated, it gives CSVTTGSNTEAFF. Using reference TRBV29-1 and TRBJ1-1 for the parts outside the CDR3, the full variable domain is SAVISQKPSRDICQRGTSLTIQCQVDSQVTMMFWYRQQPGQSLTLIATANQGSEATYESGFVIDKFPISRPNLTFSTLTVSNMSPEDSSIYLCSVTTGSNTEAFFGQGTRLTVV.

This chain links TRBV6-1 with TRBJ2-7; TRBD1 might be the D (5 bases). Between the trimmed V and J ends, which lost 11 bases and 9 bases, there was a span of 17 bases. CDR3 length: 11 residues. Looked up from germline, CDR1 is MNHNS and CDR2 is SASEGT. The CDR3 reads CASSYDRGQYF. Written as DNA, the CDR3 is TGTGCCTCCTCGTACGACAGAGGGCAGTACTTC.

The chain combines TRBV18 with TRBJ2-1; D uncertain. V lost 5 bases and J lost 5, with 10 bases in between. CDR1 and CDR2 (germline): KGHSH, LQKENI. This CDR3 is built from 13 residues. The DNA of the CDR3 is TGTGCCAGCTCATCCGGTGGGCACAATGAGCAGTTCTTC. Its protein is CASSSGGHNEQFF.

The chain links TRBV2 to TRBJ1-2, with D unclear. The V gene lost 4 bases and the J gene lost 11 bases, with 17 bases spanning the gap. This CDR3 comprises 13 residues. The germline gives CDR1 SNHLY, CDR2 FYNNEI. The CDR3 loop reads CASSVMTALGYTF. CDR3 nucleotides: TGTGCCAGCAGTGTAATGACCGCCCTCGGATACACCTTC.

This chain's CDR3 is CASSYWGTTYEQYF. CDR3 in DNA: TGTGCCAGCAGTTACTGGGGAACTACCTACGAGCAGTACTTC. V is TRBV6-6 and J is TRBJ2-7; the D is unclear. This CDR3 has 14 amino acids. Trimming stripped 1 base from V and 2 bases from J, with 9 bases between. CDR1 is MNHNY and CDR2 is SVGAGI in the germline V gene (reference sequence).

The genes are TRBV6-1 and TRBJ1-2; TRBD1 might be the D (6 bases). The CDR3 totals 15 residues. V gave up 1 base and J gave up 0 bases, with 9 bases separating them. Looked up from germline, CDR1 is MNHNS and CDR2 is SASEGT. For the CDR3, the DNA is TGTGCCAGCAGTGAAGGACAGGCGTCTAACTATGGCTACACCTTC. It codes for CASSEGQASNYGYTF.

This chain uses TRBV6-4 with TRBJ1-5; unclear D gene. The CDR3 is 15 amino acids. With 6 bases removed from V and 0 bases from J, the gap between germline ends came to 12 bases. The germline V gene has CDR1 MRHNA and CDR2 SNTAGT. CDR3 DNA sequence: TGTGCCAGCAGGAGGGATATCTATAGCAATCAGCCCCAGCATTTT. Encoded protein: CASRRDIYSNQPQHF.